One sample yielded the 5 T cell receptor beta chains listed below, sequenced in a study of beta chain features in type 1 diabetes. Whole-study findings and limits: Among patients with Type 1 diabetes, TCRB CDR3s were moderately but significantly shorter in every one of the four CD4+ subsets.

cDNA synthesis used the whole RNA isolate, giving expressed TCRB sequences. Data came from immunoSEQ multiplex PCR; TCRdb stores just in-frame clones and leaves some out. The sample includes 200,000 to 300,000 clones, 11% to 15% of them seen just once. These receptors have no known antigen. The sample taken for sequencing was naive CD4+ T cells from blood. The receptors stem from a man between 25 and 39 years old with type 1 diabetes.

This clone was seen a handful of times. For the CDR3, the DNA is TGTGCCTGGTCCACTAGCGGGAGTATCGGGGAGCTGTTTTTT. Translating gives CAWSTSGSIGELFF. The chain joins TRBV30 to TRBJ2-2, with 11 bases fitting TRBD2. After removal of 5 bases from V and 7 bases from J, the junction contained 6 bases not matched to a gene. The CDR3 loop spans 14 amino acids. Germline CDR1 GTSNPN, CDR2 SVGIG (reference sequence).

This clone was seen only a few times. The chain's CDR3 is CAWSGGSTDTQYF. CDR3 bases: TGTGCCTGGAGCGGGGGGAGCACAGATACGCAGTATTTT. V is TRBV30 and J is TRBJ2-3, with 7 bases matching TRBD2. V shed 3 bases and J 0 bases; nucleotides not matched to a gene: 0. The V gene's germline CDR1 is GTSNPN and CDR2 SVGIG (reference sequence). CDR3 length: 13 amino acids.

In this sample, this clone turned up a few times. The chain couples TRBV30 to TRBJ1-1, with D uncertain. Germline-derived CDR1 and CDR2 are GTSNPN and SVGIG (reference sequence). The CDR3 extends over 12 amino acids. V lost 3 bases and J lost 1, with 6 bases in between. This CDR3 is CAWRSGNTEAFF. CDR3 nucleotide sequence: TGTGCCTGGAGGAGCGGGAACACTGAAGCTTTCTTT.

V usage is TRBV5-1 and J usage is TRBJ2-7; 7 bases are shared with TRBD1. V shed 4 bases and J 1 base; nucleotides not matched to a gene: 5. The CDR3 loop spans 14 amino acids. CDR1 is SGHRS, CDR2 YFSETQ, per germline. The CDR3 coding sequence is TGCGCCAGCAGCGTAGGGGGACAGTCCTACGAGCAGTACTTC. It translates to CASSVGGQSYEQYF.

This clone was counted a few times. The chain recombines TRBV30 with TRBJ1-1; D gene uncertain. CDR1 and CDR2 from the germline V gene are GTSNPN and SVGIG (reference sequence). CDR3 length: 13 amino acids. V was cut by 2 bases and J by 1 base, with 8 bases left in between. The chain's CDR3 is CAWSIGRNTEAFF. In DNA, the CDR3 is TGTGCCTGGAGTATAGGGAGGAACACTGAAGCTTTCTTT.